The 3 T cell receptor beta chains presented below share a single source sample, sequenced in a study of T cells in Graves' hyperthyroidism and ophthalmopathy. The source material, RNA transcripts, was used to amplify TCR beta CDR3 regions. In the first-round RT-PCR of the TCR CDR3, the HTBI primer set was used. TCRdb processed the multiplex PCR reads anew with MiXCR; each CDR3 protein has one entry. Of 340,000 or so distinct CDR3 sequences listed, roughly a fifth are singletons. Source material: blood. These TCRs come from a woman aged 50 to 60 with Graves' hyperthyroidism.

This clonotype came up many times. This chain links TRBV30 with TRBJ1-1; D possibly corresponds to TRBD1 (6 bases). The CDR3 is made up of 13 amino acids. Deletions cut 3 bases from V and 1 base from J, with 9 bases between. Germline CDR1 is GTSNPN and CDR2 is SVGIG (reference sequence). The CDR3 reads CAWSQQGNTEAFF. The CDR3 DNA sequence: TGTGCCTGGAGCCAACAGGGGAACACTGAAGCTTTCTTT.

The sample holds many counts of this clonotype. The CDR3 sequence: CASSLRGSGTDTQYF. DNA of the CDR3: TGTGCCAGCAGCTTGAGGGGATCGGGCACAGATACGCAGTATTTT. V gene TRBV12-3 or TRBV12-4 combines with J gene TRBJ2-3; either TRBD1 or TRBD2 may fit D (5 bases each). The CDR3 spans 15 residues. Deletions cut 6 bases from V and 1 base from J, with 14 bases between.

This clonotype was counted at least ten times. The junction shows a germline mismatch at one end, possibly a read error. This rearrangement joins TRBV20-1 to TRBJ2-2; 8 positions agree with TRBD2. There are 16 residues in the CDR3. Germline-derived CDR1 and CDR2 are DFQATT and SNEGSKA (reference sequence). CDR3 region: CSARGGAGENTGELFF. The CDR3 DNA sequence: TGCAGTGCGAGAGGGGGAGCGGGGGAGAACACCGGGGAGCTGTTTTTT.